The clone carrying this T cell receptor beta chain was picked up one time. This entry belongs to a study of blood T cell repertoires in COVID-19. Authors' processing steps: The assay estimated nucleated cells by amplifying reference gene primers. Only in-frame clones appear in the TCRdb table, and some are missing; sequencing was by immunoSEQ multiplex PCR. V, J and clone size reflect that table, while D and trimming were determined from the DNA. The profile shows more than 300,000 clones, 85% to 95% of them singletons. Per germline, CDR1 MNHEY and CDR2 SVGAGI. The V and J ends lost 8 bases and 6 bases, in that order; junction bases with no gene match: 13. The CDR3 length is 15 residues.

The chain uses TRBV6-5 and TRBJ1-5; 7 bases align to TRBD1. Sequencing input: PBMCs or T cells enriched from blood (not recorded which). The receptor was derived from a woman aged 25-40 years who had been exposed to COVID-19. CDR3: CASALIGQAGQPQHF. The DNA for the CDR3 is TGTGCCAGCGCCCTTATAGGACAGGCAGGTCAGCCCCAGCATTTT.